This entry lists 26 T cell receptor beta chains sequenced from one sample in a study of OX40 agonist ivuxolimab in advanced cancers. TCRdb's table, derived via immunoSEQ multiplex PCR, lists solely in-frame clones and lacks some. The table has 55,000 to 75,000 clones, 85% seen once. The material sequenced was CD4+ or CD8+ T cells sorted from blood, taken in a trial of the OX40 agonist ivuxolimab. Receptor source: an adult with an advanced solid tumor such as melanoma, head and neck, liver or kidney cancer.

The gene calls are TRBV5-1 and TRBJ1-6, with D perhaps TRBD1 (5 bases). V was cut by 0 bases and J by 14 bases, with 18 bases left in between. This CDR3 is 15 amino acids long. Germline CDR1 reads SGHRS; CDR2 reads YFSETQ. The CDR3 is CASSLAAGPGVALHF. CDR3 in DNA: TGCGCCAGCAGCTTGGCAGCGGGGCCTGGGGTAGCCCTCCACTTT.

The rearrangement uses TRBV18 and TRBJ1-2, with 7 bases aligning to TRBD1. The CDR3 contains 13 residues. Germline V gene lookup returns CDR1 KGHSH and CDR2 LQKENI. The trim removed 0 bases at V and 8 bases at J, leaving 3 bases unmatched. The CDR3 reads CASSPPGQRGYTF. The CDR3 nucleotides read TGTGCCAGCTCACCACCGGGACAGCGCGGCTACACCTTC.

The chain uses TRBV9 and TRBJ2-7, with D maybe TRBD2 (7 bases). Trimming pared 1 base from V and 4 bases from J, leaving 15 bases between. CDR1 is SGDLS, CDR2 YYNGEE, per germline. The CDR3 consists of 15 residues. In nucleotides, the CDR3 is TGTGCCAGCAGCGTATCCGGGGGGCGCAGGTACGAGCAGTACTTC. Its translation is CASSVSGGRRYEQYF.

The gene calls are TRBV7-9 and TRBJ1-2, with 8 positions matching TRBD1. CDR1 is SEHNR, CDR2 FQNEAQ, per germline (reference sequence). The CDR3 is made up of 14 amino acids. V shed 5 bases, J shed 8 bases, and the junction held 10 bases outside the gene matches. The CDR3 region is CASSASDRAWGYTF. CDR3 sequence (DNA): TGTGCCAGCAGCGCCTCGGACAGGGCGTGGGGCTACACCTTC.

This CDR3 is CASSYGAAGTQYF. CDR3 coding DNA: TGTGCCAGCAGTTATGGGGCCGCGGGGACCCAGTACTTC. The genes are TRBV6-6 and TRBJ2-5; D might be TRBD1 or TRBD2, each matching 5 bases. The CDR3 loop spans 13 amino acids. In germline, CDR1 is MNHNY, CDR2 SVGAGI (reference sequence). Trimming left V 3 bases short and J 7 bases short, with 12 bases between.

This clone was detected only a few times. V and J are TRBV28 and TRBJ1-2; D gene uncertain. This CDR3 has 11 amino acids. V was shortened by 5 bases and J by 1 base, with 2 bases between the two germline ends. In germline, CDR1 is MDHEN, CDR2 SYDVKM. CDR3 coding DNA: TGTGCCAGCAGTATTAACTATGGCTACACCTTC. This encodes CASSINYGYTF.

This chain links TRBV5-1 with TRBJ1-6; D is unresolved. The CDR3 sequence is 13 residues long. Trimming pared 4 bases from V and 11 bases from J, leaving 13 bases between. Germline V gene data show CDR1 as SGHRS and CDR2 as YFSETQ. The CDR3 coding sequence is TGCGCCAGCAGCCCGCTGGGCCTTCCACCCCTCCACTTT. This encodes CASSPLGLPPLHF.

The genes are TRBV28 and TRBJ2-5; weak D call: TRBD1 (6 bases). This CDR3 is built from 13 residues. CDR1 is MDHEN and CDR2 is SYDVKM in the germline V gene. Trimming removed 6 bases from V and 5 bases from J, with 13 bases in between. CDR3 loop: CASRTGTVETQYF. In nucleotides, the CDR3 is TGTGCCAGCAGGACAGGTACGGTGGAGACCCAGTACTTC.

The rearrangement uses TRBV7-6 and TRBJ2-1, with a possible D match to TRBD2 (6 bases). Trimming took 5 bases from V and 0 from J, leaving 14 bases between them. The CDR3 contains 16 residues. The germline gives CDR1 SGHVS, CDR2 FNYEAQ. The CDR3 protein is CASSPLDGSSYNEQFF. CDR3 nucleotide sequence: TGTGCCAGCAGCCCGCTGGACGGGAGCTCCTACAATGAGCAGTTCTTC.

This clone was counted between two and nine times. The chain joins TRBV6-6 to TRBJ2-6, with 10 bases identical to TRBD1. The CDR3 is 16 amino acids. Trimming at V came to 5 bases and at J to 4 bases, leaving 5 bases not matched to a gene. CDR1 is MNHNY, CDR2 SVGAGI, per germline (reference sequence). This CDR3 is CASSPGQGSGANVLTF. The CDR3 region has the DNA TGTGCCAGCAGTCCGGGACAGGGGTCCGGGGCCAACGTCCTGACTTTC.

This clone was counted once. This chain connects TRBV4-3 to TRBJ2-1; D might be TRBD2 (5 bases). Germline V gives CDR1 LGHNA, CDR2 YSLEER. This CDR3 is 15 amino acids long. With 0 bases removed from V and 6 bases from J, the gap between germline ends came to 12 bases. The CDR3, as DNA: TGCGCCAGCAGCCAAGACCTGGACTTTTCCAATGAGCAGTTCTTC. This translates into CASSQDLDFSNEQFF.

The chain couples TRBV7-2 to TRBJ2-1, with TRBD1 as a possible D gene (6 bases). This CDR3 spans 14 amino acids. Germline-derived CDR1 and CDR2 are SGHTA and FQGNSA. The germline V and J ends were trimmed by 5 bases and 0 bases, with 8 bases remaining between them. CDR3 sequence reads: CASSRGSSYNEQFF. In nucleotides, the CDR3 is TGTGCCAGCAGCAGGGGGAGCTCCTACAATGAGCAGTTCTTC.

In its sample, this clone was seen a few times. V gene TRBV5-1 combines with J gene TRBJ1-2; the D is unclear. Germline V gives CDR1 SGHRS, CDR2 YFSETQ. The CDR3 totals 12 residues. V shed 2 bases and J shed 7 bases, with 9 bases lying between them. CDR3 residues: CASSFKLSGYTF. CDR3 DNA sequence: TGCGCCAGCAGCTTCAAGCTATCTGGCTACACCTTC.

The rearrangement uses TRBV7-7 and TRBJ2-1, with a weak D call TRBD2 (5 bases). CDR3 size: 13 residues. Per the germline V gene, CDR1 is SSHAT and CDR2 is FNYEAQ (reference sequence). Trimming left V 2 bases short and J 15 bases short, with 17 bases between. The CDR3 DNA is TGTGCCAGCAGCTTACAGCCGGCGGGCCCATCGTTCTTC. It codes for CASSLQPAGPSFF.

This clone has only one observation. The CDR3 region is CASSSRTPDTQYF. The CDR3 DNA reads TGTGCCAGCAGTTCCCGGACCCCAGATACGCAGTATTTT. The J gene is TRBJ2-3, the V gene TRBV28, with unresolved D. The germline gives CDR1 MDHEN, CDR2 SYDVKM. The V end lost 4 bases, the J end lost 4 bases, and 9 bases lay between the germline ends. The CDR3 loop spans 13 amino acids.

J is TRBJ2-1 and V is TRBV9; D is possibly TRBD1 or TRBD2 (5 bases each). CDR1 is SGDLS and CDR2 is YYNGEE in the germline V gene. The CDR3 runs 16 residues. The germline V and J ends were trimmed by 4 bases and 4 bases, with 18 bases remaining between them. The CDR3: CASSPGLSTLYNEQFF. The CDR3 DNA reads TGTGCCAGCAGCCCGGGGCTTTCTACTTTATACAATGAGCAGTTCTTC. The full variable domain, in which reference TRBV9 and TRBJ2-1 provide the parts outside the CDR3, is DSGVTQTPKHLITATGQRVTLRCSPRSGDLSVYWYQQSLDQGLQFLIQYYNGEERAKGNILERFSAQQFPDLHSELNLSSLELGDSALYFCASSPGLSTLYNEQFFGPGTRLTVL.

CDR3 sequence: CASSSDFRHEQYF. The CDR3 region has the DNA TGTGCCAGCAGCTCGGACTTCCGCCACGAGCAGTACTTC. J is TRBJ2-7 and V is TRBV7-6; D perhaps matches TRBD2 (5 bases). CDR1 SGHVS and CDR2 FNYEAQ come from the germline V gene. The CDR3 covers 13 residues. V dropped 4 bases and J dropped 5 bases, with 12 bases sitting between them.

V gene TRBV7-3 combines with J gene TRBJ2-2; D unclear. V lost 5 bases and J lost 5, with 15 bases in between. This CDR3 has 15 residues. Germline loops: CDR1 SGHTA, CDR2 FQGTGA. Written as DNA, the CDR3 is TGTGCCAGCAGCCCCCGGTCTAGTCGGACCGGGGAGCTGTTTTTT. Translated, it gives CASSPRSSRTGELFF.

The chain carries TRBV4-3 and TRBJ2-5; TRBD2 aligns across 15 bases. The closer fit of TRBJ2-7 to the DNA end suggests the J call may be wrong. Germline V lookup: CDR1 LGHNA, CDR2 YSLEER. This CDR3 is built from 19 residues. The CDR3 protein is CASSQETGTSGRMFNEQYF. CDR3 bases: TGCGCCAGCAGCCAAGAAACCGGGACTAGCGGGAGGATGTTCAACGAGCAGTACTTC.

The genes are TRBV19 and TRBJ1-5; TRBD1 agrees at 8 bases. This CDR3 is 19 amino acids long. From germline, CDR1 is LNHDA and CDR2 SQIVND (reference sequence). The J segment lost 0 bases and the V segment lost 6 bases, leaving 16 bases of the junction unmatched. The CDR3 here is CASSPPGQGKYYSNQPQHF. The CDR3 DNA reads as TGTGCCAGTAGCCCTCCTGGACAGGGCAAATACTATAGCAATCAGCCCCAGCATTTT.

The chain carries TRBV19 and TRBJ2-6, with D possibly being TRBD2 (5 bases). The CDR3 loop spans 14 amino acids. V lost 5 bases and J 2 bases, leaving 7 bases between the germline ends. Germline lookup yields CDR1 LNHDA and CDR2 SQIVND (reference sequence). The DNA for the CDR3 is TGTGCCAGTAGTGGAGGAGCTGGGGCCAACGTCCTGACTTTC. Translated, it gives CASSGGAGANVLTF.

This clone showed up just a few times. The chain employs TRBV5-1 and TRBJ2-1; 12 bases match TRBD2. The CDR3 is 16 residues long. V shed 6 bases, J shed 4 bases, and the junction held 8 bases outside the gene matches. Germline V gene lookup returns CDR1 SGHRS and CDR2 YFSETQ. The CDR3 sequence: CASIGLAGSTYNEQFF. As DNA, the CDR3 is TGCGCCAGCATCGGACTAGCGGGGTCTACGTACAATGAGCAGTTCTTC.

This clone was seen a few times. In DNA, the CDR3 is TGTGCCAGCAGCCTCGCGGGAAACTATGGCTACACCTTC. Translated: CASSLAGNYGYTF. The chain recombines TRBV5-4 with TRBJ1-2, with D uncertain. The V and J ends lost 4 bases and 2 bases respectively, with 9 bases between them. Per germline, CDR1 SGHNT and CDR2 YYREEE (reference sequence). This CDR3 has 13 amino acids.

This rearrangement joins TRBV29-1 to TRBJ1-2; no clear D gene. The V gene lost 3 bases and the J gene lost 5 bases, with 4 bases spanning the gap. The CDR3 contains 10 residues. Germline loops: CDR1 SQVTM, CDR2 ANQGSEA. Here the CDR3 reads CSVEDYGYTF. CDR3 sequence (DNA): TGCAGCGTTGAGGATTATGGCTACACCTTC.

V usage is TRBV7-9 and J usage is TRBJ1-5; D possibly corresponds to TRBD1 (5 bases). Germline CDR1 SEHNR, CDR2 FQNEAQ (reference sequence). The CDR3 is 15 residues long. The V gene lost 1 base and the J gene lost 4 bases, with 11 bases spanning the gap. Written as DNA, the CDR3 is TGTGCCAGCAGCTTAGGCCCCAGGGTTAATCAGCCCCAGCATTTT. It is translated as CASSLGPRVNQPQHF.

The V call is TRBV6-1, the J call TRBJ2-3, with TRBD1 matching 12 bases. Germline V gene lookup returns CDR1 MNHNS and CDR2 SASEGT. The V gene end was trimmed by 6 bases and the J gene end by 6 bases; junction bases not matched to a gene: 7. CDR3 length equals 15 residues. CDR3 nucleotides: TGTGCCAGCAGCAGCCGGGACAGGGGGCCCGATACGCAGTATTTT. Protein product: CASSSRDRGPDTQYF.